These T cell receptor beta chains were read from a single sample in a study of T cells in Graves' hyperthyroidism and ophthalmopathy. TCRdb independently ran MiXCR on the multiplex PCR reads; one entry per CDR3 protein. The table includes fewer than 550,000 distinct CDR3 sequences, about a sixth detected once. The sequenced sample was blood. Source of these receptors: a woman between 18 and 30 years old with Graves' hyperthyroidism. Each CDR3 is given without its conserved first and last residue. Size is omitted from some rows. Given values are once, few, many or a class for expanded clones.

clone_size: many
j_call: TRBJ2-5
v_call: TRBV20-1
cdr3_aa: SAQTAGSRTEETQY

clone_size: many
j_call: TRBJ2-3
v_call: TRBV5-5
cdr3_aa: ASIRTGGWTDTQY

clone_size: many
j_call: TRBJ2-3
v_call: TRBV4-2
cdr3_aa: ASSQELAPDTQY

clone_size: many
j_call: TRBJ2-1
v_call: TRBV11-3
cdr3_aa: ASSLGAEGSNEQF

clone_size: -
j_call: TRBJ2-1
v_call: TRBV5-1
cdr3_aa: ASSPRGAGGRNEQF

clone_size: many
j_call: TRBJ1-3
v_call: TRBV20-1
cdr3_aa: SASPGQGGSGNTIY

clone_size: many
j_call: TRBJ2-1
v_call: TRBV3-1
cdr3_aa: ASSQKKTSGRYNEQF

clone_size: -
j_call: TRBJ1-5
v_call: TRBV7-9
cdr3_aa: ASSLASPANQPQH

clone_size: -
j_call: TRBJ2-3
v_call: TRBV2
cdr3_aa: ASSEPRGKGGVTDTQY

clone_size: many
j_call: TRBJ2-1
v_call: TRBV2
cdr3_aa: ASSESGRQQF